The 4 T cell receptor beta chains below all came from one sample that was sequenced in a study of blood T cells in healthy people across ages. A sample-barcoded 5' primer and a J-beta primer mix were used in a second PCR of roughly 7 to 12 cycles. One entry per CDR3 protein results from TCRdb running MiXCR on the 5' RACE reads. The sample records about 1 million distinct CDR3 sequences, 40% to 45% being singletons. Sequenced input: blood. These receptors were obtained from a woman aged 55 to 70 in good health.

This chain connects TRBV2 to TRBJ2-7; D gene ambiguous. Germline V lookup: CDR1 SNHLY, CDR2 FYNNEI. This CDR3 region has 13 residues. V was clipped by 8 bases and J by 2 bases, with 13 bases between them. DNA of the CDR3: TGTGCCAGCCGTCGGGCCGACCCCTACGAGCAGTACTTC. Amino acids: CASRRADPYEQYF.

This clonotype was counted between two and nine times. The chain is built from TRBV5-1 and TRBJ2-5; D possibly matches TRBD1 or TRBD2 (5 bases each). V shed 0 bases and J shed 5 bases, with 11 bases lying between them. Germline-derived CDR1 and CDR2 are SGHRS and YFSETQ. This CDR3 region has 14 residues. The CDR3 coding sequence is TGCGCCAGCAGCTTGGCCAAAGGGGAGGAGACCCAGTACTTC. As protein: CASSLAKGEETQYF.

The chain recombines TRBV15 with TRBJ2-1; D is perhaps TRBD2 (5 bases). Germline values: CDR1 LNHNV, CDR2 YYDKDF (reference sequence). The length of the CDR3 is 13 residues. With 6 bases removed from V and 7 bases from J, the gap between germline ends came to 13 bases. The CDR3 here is CATRIFGVNEQFF. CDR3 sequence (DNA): TGTGCCACCAGAATCTTCGGGGTTAATGAGCAGTTCTTC.

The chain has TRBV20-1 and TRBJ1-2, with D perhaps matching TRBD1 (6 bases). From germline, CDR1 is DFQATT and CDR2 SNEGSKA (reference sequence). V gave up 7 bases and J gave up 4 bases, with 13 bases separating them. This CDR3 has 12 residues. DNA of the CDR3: TGCAGTGGTCCGGACAGCCTCTATGGCTACACCTTC. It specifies CSGPDSLYGYTF.